The present entry profiles one TCR beta chain with its context. This sample was taken from a study of blood T cell repertoires in COVID-19. Across the study: From the United States, Italy and Spain came samples of acute and convalescent COVID-19. Sources were T cells, B-cell-depleted T cells, or PBMCs; the material itself was cDNA or gDNA.

Authors' processing steps: Reference gene primer amplification in the assay estimated nucleated cell counts. Repertoires were generated with immunoSEQ multiplex PCR, while TCRdb's copy carries only in-frame clones and drops some. V, J and clone size reflect that table, while D and trimming were determined from the DNA. The table includes approximately 110,000 clones, approximately 92% detected once. CDR3 size: 15 residues. Germline CDR1 and CDR2: SNHLY and FYNNEI. Trimming removed 3 bases from V and 5 bases from J; junction bases left unmatched: 9. The specimen sequenced was peripheral blood. The rearrangement uses TRBV2 and TRBJ1-1; 7 bases map to TRBD1. This clonotype originated in a woman aged 80 or over with acute or convalescent COVID-19. The CDR3 bases are TGTGCCAGCAGTGACGGACAGGTCCGCAGGACTGAAGCTTTCTTT. Its protein product is CASSDGQVRRTEAFF. Complete variable domain (other parts from reference TRBV2 and TRBJ1-1): EPEVTQTPSHQVTQMGQEVILRCVPISNHLYFYWYRQILGQKVEFLVSFYNNEISEKSEIFDDQFSVERPDGSNFTLKIRSTKLEDSAMYFCASSDGQVRRTEAFFGQGTRLTVV.